Only a few counts were recorded for the clone carrying this TCR beta chain. Its antigen is not known. The V and J ends lost 5 bases and 7 bases respectively, with 11 bases between them. Looked up from germline, CDR1 is PRHDT and CDR2 is FYEKMQ (reference sequence). This CDR3 contains 13 residues. This record belongs to a study of T cells after yellow fever vaccination. Study background: SMART-Seq v4 Ultra Low Input handled preparation of low-cell-number fractions. The study, taken as a whole, reports: Abundant clonotypes from the bulk population could have been carried over as contaminants into FACS-sorted repertoires. Among primary-vaccination clones, most reappeared after the booster, at around 97% for CD4 and approximately 88% for CD8.

A 5'RACE template-switching step, the method used to make TCR cDNA, added a universal primer site and UMIs. Using its own MiXCR run on the 5' RACE reads, TCRdb lists one record per CDR3 protein. The data hold some 600,000 distinct CDR3 sequences, with less than 20% observed a single time. Here the sequenced sample was PBMCs, taken around 5 days after the first yellow fever vaccination. This receptor was obtained from a man in his late teens or twenties who received the YFV17D yellow fever vaccine. J is TRBJ2-2 and V is TRBV13; D is unresolved. DNA for the CDR3: TGTGCCAGCAGCCCCACCCTTTTCGGGGAGCTGTTTTTT. It translates to CASSPTLFGELFF.